This T cell receptor beta chain was observed in a study of identifying expanded T cells in peripheral blood. Findings and limits, study-wide: Differentially abundant clones: roughly 1.2 between replicates, 15 to 17 at approximately 14 days, 19 at four.

No infections or other immune events were documented during collection. Data came from immunoSEQ multiplex PCR; TCRdb stores just in-frame clones and leaves some out. The sample yields 100,000 to 150,000 clones, 75% to 90% seen once. Comment on this clone: Its specificity is unknown.

The V gene's germline CDR1 is LNHDA and CDR2 SQIVND (reference sequence). This CDR3 contains 15 residues. Trimming removed 5 bases at V and 4 bases at J, with 17 bases between. This clonotype was sampled from a person aged 18-70 years in good health. The rearrangement joins TRBV19 to TRBJ1-2; D is possibly TRBD1 (6 bases). Sequencing used blood. CDR3 in amino acids: CASSPQGWGPYGYTF. CDR3 in DNA: TGTGCCAGTAGTCCCCAGGGGTGGGGACCCTATGGCTACACCTTC.